Below are 8 T cell receptor beta chains sequenced from a single sample in a study of control samples from healthy donors and cancer patients. Profiling relied on immunoSEQ multiplex PCR, and the TCRdb table lists in-frame clones only, not all of them. Counted here are some 200,000 clones, around 93% occurring once; the ten biggest clones make up around 1.6%. Material for sequencing was blood. Source of these receptors: a man between 18 and 29 years old in good health.

The chain carries TRBV20-1 and TRBJ1-2; perhaps TRBD1 as D (5 bases). The V end lost 3 bases, the J end lost 0 bases, and 14 bases lay between the germline ends. This CDR3 region has 15 residues. CDR1 DFQATT and CDR2 SNEGSKA come from the germline V gene (reference sequence). CDR3 sequence: CSASSQGVTNYGYTF. CDR3 bases: TGCAGTGCTAGTAGCCAGGGTGTGACTAACTATGGCTACACCTTC.

V usage is TRBV12-3 or TRBV12-4 and J usage is TRBJ2-2; TRBD2 might be the D (6 bases). Trimming took 5 bases from V and 8 from J, leaving 12 bases between them. CDR3 length: 13 residues. CDR3 bases: TGTGCCAGCAGTACTTCCGGGGGAGGGGAGCTGTTTTTT. Translation: CASSTSGGGELFF.

The V call is TRBV5-4, the J call TRBJ2-7, with D uncertain. Trimming shortened V by 1 base and J by 2 bases, and 10 bases separated the two germline ends. Germline CDR1 and CDR2: SGHNT and YYREEE (reference sequence). The CDR3 spans 14 residues. CDR3 sequence reads: CASSLQVGTYEQYF. CDR3 nucleotide sequence: TGTGCCAGCAGCTTGCAGGTAGGGACCTACGAGCAGTACTTC.

This clone was counted a single time. The chain links TRBV5-5 to TRBJ2-2; D is perhaps TRBD2 (6 bases). The CDR3 covers 16 residues. The ends were cut back, 4 bases at V and 4 bases at J, with 17 bases in the middle. Germline CDR1 reads SGHKS; CDR2 reads YYEKEE (reference sequence). The CDR3 DNA sequence: TGTGCCAGCAGCCCCTGGGGAGGAGTCAGCACCGGGGAGCTGTTTTTT. It encodes CASSPWGGVSTGELFF.

The chain has TRBV7-3 and TRBJ2-7, with D possibly matching TRBD1 (6 bases). Trimming shortened V by 4 bases and J by 3 bases, and 16 bases separated the two germline ends. Looked up from germline, CDR1 is SGHTA and CDR2 is FQGTGA. The CDR3 length is 15 residues. The CDR3 DNA sequence: TGTGCCAGCAGCTCCAACCCTGGACAGAACTACGAGCAGTACTTC. It codes for CASSSNPGQNYEQYF.

V and J are TRBV11-2 and TRBJ2-2; a weak D match, TRBD2 (5 bases). With 2 bases removed from V and 6 bases from J, the gap between germline ends came to 22 bases. Germline CDR1 and CDR2: SGHAT and FQNNGV. CDR3 length: 18 amino acids. The CDR3 coding sequence is TGTGCCAGCAGCTTAACTCTCTTGGGCACCTTCGGGGCCGGGGAGCTGTTTTTT. Amino acid sequence: CASSLTLLGTFGAGELFF.

The rearrangement joins TRBV6-5 to TRBJ1-2; tentatively, D is TRBD1 (5 bases). CDR3 length: 13 residues. Germline CDR1 is MNHEY and CDR2 is SVGAGI. V lost 2 bases and J 7 bases, leaving 11 bases between the germline ends. The CDR3 loop is CASSYGTKSGYTF. CDR3 bases: TGTGCCAGCAGTTACGGGACTAAGAGTGGCTACACCTTC.

The J gene is TRBJ1-4, the V gene TRBV7-3; D is uncertain. V dropped 2 bases and J dropped 8 bases, with 9 bases sitting between them. The CDR3 has 13 residues. Germline CDR1 and CDR2: SGHTA and FQGTGA. The CDR3 is CASSLVLGEKLFF. Written as DNA, the CDR3 is TGTGCCAGCAGCTTAGTTCTGGGGGAAAAACTGTTTTTT.